This TCR beta chain was observed in a study of beta chain features in type 1 diabetes. Worth noting for this clone: Its specificity is not known. Other DNA sequences of this sample code for an identical CDR3.

The sequenced template was cDNA made from the entire isolated RNA. The average read count of naive, central memory and regulatory T cell samples was approximately 3.5 million. Clones were sequenced by immunoSEQ multiplex PCR, and TCRdb holds only the in-frame ones, with some missing. This table has under 800,000 clones, roughly 15% appearing once. Whole-study results and caveats: Patients' naive, central memory and regulatory TCRB repertoires appeared more alike than those of healthy donors. Among patients with Type 1 diabetes, TCRB CDR3s were moderately but significantly shorter in every one of the four CD4+ subsets.

Germline assignment: CDR1 SGHDT and CDR2 YYEEEE. Trimming took off 4 bases at V and 4 bases at J, with 11 bases between the two ends. The CDR3 is 13 amino acids. The sample comprised naive CD4+ T cells from blood. The rearrangement joins TRBV5-6 to TRBJ2-5, with D perhaps TRBD1 (5 bases). This sequence was found in a man aged 18-30 years in good health. CDR3 in DNA: TGTGCCAGCAGCCTGGGGCCTGGAGAGACCCAGTACTTC. Amino acid sequence: CASSLGPGETQYF.